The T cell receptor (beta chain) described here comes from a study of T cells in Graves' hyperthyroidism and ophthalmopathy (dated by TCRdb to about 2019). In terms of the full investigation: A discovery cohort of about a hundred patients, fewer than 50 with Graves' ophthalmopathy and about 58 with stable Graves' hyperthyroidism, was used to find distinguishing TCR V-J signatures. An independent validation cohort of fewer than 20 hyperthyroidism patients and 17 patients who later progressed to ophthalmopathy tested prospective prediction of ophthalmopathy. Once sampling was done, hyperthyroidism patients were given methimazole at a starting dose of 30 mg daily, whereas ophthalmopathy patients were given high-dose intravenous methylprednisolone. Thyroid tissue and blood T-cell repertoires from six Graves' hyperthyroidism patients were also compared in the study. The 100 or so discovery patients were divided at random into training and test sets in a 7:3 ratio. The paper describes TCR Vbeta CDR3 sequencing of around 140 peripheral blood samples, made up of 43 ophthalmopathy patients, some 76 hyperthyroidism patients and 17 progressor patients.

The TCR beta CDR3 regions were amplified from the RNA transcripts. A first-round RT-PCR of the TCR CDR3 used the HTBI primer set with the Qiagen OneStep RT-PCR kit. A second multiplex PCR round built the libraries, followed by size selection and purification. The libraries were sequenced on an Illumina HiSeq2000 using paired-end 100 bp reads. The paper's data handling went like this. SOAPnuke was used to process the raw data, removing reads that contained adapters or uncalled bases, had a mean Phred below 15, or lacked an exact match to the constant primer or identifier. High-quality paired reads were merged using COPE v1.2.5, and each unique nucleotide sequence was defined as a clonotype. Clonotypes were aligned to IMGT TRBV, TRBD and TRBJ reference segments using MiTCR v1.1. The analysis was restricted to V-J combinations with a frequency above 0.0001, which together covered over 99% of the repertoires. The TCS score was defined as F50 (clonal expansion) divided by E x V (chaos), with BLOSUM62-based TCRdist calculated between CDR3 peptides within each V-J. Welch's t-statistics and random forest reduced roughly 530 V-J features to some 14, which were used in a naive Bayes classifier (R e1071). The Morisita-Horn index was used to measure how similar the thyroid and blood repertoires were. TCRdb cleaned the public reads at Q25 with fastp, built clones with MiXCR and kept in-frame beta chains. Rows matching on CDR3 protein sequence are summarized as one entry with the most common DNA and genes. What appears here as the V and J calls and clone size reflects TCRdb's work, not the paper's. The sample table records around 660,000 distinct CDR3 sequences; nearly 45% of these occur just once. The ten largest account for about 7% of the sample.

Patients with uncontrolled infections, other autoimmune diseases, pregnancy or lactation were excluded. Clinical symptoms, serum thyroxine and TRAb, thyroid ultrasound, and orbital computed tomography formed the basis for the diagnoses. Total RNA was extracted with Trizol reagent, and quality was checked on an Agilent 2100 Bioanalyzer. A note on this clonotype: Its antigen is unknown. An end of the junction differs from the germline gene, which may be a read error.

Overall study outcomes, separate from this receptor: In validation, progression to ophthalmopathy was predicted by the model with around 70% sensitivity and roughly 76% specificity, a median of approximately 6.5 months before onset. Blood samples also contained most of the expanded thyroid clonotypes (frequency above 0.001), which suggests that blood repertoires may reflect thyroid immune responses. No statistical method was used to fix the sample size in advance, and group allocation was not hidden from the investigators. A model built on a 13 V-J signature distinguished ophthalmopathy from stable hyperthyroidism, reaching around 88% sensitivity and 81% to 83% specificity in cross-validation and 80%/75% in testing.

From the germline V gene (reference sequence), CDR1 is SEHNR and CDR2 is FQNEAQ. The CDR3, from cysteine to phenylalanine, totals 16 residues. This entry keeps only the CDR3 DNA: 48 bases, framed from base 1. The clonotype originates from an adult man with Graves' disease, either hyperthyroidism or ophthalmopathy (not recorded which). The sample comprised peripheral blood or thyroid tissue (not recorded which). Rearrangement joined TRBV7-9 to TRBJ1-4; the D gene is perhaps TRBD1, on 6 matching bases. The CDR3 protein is CASSLAHGTRNEKLFF. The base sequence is TGTGCAAGCAGCTTAGCGCACGGGACAAGGAATGAAAAACTGTTTTTT.